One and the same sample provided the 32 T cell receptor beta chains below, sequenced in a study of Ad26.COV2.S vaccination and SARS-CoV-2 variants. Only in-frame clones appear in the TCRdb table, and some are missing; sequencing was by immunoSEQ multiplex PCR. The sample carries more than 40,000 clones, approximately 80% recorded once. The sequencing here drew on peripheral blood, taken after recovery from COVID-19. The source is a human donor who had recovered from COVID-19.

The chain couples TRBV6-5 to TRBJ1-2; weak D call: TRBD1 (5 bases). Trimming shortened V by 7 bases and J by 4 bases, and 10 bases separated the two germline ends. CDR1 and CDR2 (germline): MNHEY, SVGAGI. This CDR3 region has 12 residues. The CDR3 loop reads CASTGGSYGYTF. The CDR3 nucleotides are TGTGCCAGCACCGGGGGGAGCTATGGCTACACCTTC.

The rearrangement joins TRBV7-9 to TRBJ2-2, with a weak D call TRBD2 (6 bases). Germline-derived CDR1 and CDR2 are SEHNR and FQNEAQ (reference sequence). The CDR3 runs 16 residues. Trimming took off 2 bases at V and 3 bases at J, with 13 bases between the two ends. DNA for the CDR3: TGTGCCAGCAGCTTATTAGCGGCCAAGTACACCGGGGAGCTGTTTTTT. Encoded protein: CASSLLAAKYTGELFF.

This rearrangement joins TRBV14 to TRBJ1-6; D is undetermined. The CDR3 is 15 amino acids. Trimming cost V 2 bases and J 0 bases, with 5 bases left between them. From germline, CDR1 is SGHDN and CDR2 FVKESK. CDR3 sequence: CASSQQSSYNSPLHF. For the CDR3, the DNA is TGTGCCAGCAGCCAACAGAGCTCCTATAATTCACCCCTCCACTTT.

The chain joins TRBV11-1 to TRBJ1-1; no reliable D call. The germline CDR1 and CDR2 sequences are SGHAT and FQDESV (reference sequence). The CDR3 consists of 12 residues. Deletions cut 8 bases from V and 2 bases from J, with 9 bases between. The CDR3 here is CASHALNTEAFF. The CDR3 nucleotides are TGTGCCAGCCATGCCCTCAACACTGAAGCTTTCTTT.

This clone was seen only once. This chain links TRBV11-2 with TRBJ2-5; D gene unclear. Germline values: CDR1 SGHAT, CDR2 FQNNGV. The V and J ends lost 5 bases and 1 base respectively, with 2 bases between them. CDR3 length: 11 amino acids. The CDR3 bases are TGTGCCAGCAGCATCCAAGAGACCCAGTACTTC. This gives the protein CASSIQETQYF.

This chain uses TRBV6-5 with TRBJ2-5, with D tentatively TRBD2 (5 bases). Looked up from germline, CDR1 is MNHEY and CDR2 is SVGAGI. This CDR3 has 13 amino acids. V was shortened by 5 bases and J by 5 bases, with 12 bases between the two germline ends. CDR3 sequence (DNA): TGTGCCAGCAGTCGGACTTCGCCGGAGACCCAGTACTTC. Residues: CASSRTSPETQYF.

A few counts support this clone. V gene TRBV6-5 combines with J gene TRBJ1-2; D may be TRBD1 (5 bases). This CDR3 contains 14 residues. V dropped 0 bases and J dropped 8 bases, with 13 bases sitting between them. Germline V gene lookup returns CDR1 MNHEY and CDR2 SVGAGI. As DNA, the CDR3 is TGTGCCAGCAGTTACTCGGGGGTAAACGGAGGCTACACCTTC. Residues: CASSYSGVNGGYTF.

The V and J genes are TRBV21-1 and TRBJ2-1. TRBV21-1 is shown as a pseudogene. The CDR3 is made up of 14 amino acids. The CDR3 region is CASTKPSNITEQFF. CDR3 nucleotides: TGTGCCAGCACAAAGCCGTCGAACATAACAGAGCAGTTCTTC.

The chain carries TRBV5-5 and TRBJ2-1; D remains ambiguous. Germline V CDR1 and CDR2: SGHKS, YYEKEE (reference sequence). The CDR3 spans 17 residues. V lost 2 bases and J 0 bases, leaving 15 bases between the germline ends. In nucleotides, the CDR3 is TGTGCCAGCAGCTTTAGGCAGGAATTGAGCTCCTACAATGAGCAGTTCTTC. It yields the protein CASSFRQELSSYNEQFF.

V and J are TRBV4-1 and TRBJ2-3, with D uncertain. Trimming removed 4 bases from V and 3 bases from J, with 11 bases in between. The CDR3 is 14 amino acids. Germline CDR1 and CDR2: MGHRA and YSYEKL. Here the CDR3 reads CASSPSYGTDTQYF. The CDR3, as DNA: TGCGCCAGCAGCCCGAGCTACGGGACAGATACGCAGTATTTT.

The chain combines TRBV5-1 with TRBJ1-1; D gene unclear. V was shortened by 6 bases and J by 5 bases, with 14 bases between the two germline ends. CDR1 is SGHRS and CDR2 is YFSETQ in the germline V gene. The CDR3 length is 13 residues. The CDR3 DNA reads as TGCGCCAGCACCCAAAGTACGGGAACTGAAGCTTTCTTT. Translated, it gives CASTQSTGTEAFF.

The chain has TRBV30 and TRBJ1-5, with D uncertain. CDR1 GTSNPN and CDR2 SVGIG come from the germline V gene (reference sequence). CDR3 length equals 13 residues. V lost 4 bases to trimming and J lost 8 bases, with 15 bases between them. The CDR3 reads CAWTENDLEPQHF. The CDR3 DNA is TGTGCCTGGACCGAGAACGACTTGGAGCCCCAGCATTTT.

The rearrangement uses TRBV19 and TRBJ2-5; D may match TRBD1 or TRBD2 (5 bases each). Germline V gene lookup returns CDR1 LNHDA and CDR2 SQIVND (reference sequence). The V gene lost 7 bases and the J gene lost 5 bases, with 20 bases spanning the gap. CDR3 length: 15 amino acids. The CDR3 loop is CASTGVGAGKETQYF. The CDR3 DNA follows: TGTGCCAGTACTGGTGTCGGGGCAGGGAAGGAGACCCAGTACTTC.

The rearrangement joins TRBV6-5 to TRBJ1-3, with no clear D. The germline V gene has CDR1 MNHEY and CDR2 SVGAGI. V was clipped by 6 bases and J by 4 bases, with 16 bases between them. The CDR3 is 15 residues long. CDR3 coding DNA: TGTGCCAGCAGCCCCGGGCCCCGAGGGGGAAACACCATATATTTT. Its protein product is CASSPGPRGGNTIYF.

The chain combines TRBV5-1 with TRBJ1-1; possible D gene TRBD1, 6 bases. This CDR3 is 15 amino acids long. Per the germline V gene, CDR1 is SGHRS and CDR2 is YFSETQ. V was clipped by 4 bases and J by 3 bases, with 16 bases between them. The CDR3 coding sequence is TGCGCCAGCAGCCCGATGGGGGCTGCGTACACTGAAGCTTTCTTT. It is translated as CASSPMGAAYTEAFF.

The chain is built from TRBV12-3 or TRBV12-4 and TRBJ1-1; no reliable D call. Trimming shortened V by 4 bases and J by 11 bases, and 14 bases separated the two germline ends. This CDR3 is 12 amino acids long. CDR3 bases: TGTGCCAGCAGTTCAAATACCCTGGAGGCTTTCTTT. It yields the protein CASSSNTLEAFF.

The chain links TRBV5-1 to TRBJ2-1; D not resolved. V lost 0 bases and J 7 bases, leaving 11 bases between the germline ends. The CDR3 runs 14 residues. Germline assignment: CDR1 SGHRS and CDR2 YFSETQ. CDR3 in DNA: TGCGCCAGCAGCTTGGGCTCCAGTCAAAATGAGCAGTTCTTC. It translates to CASSLGSSQNEQFF.

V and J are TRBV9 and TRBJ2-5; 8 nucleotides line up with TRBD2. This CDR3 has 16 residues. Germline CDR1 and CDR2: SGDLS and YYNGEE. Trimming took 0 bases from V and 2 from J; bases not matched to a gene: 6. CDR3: CASSVGGSGTQETQYF. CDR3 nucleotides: TGTGCCAGCAGCGTAGGGGGTAGCGGGACGCAAGAGACCCAGTACTTC. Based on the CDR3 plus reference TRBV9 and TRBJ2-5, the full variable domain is DSGVTQTPKHLITATGQRVTLRCSPRSGDLSVYWYQQSLDQGLQFLIQYYNGEERAKGNILERFSAQQFPDLHSELNLSSLELGDSALYFCASSVGGSGTQETQYFGPGTRLLVL.

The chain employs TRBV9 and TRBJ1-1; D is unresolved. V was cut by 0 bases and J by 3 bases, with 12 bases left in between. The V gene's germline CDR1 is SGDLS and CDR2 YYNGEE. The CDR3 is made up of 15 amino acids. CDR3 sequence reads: CASSVEERDDTEAFF. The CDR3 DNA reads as TGTGCCAGCAGCGTAGAGGAGCGGGATGACACTGAAGCTTTCTTT.

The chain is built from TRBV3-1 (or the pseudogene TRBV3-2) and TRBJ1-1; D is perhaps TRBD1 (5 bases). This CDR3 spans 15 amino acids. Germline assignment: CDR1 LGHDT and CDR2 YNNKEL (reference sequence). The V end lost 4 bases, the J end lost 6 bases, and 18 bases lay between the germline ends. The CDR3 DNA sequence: TGTGCCAGCAGCCCTGATGGCGCGGGGGGGGCTGAAGCTTTCTTT. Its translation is CASSPDGAGGAEAFF.

This CDR3 is CASSLDRAYNEQFF. CDR3 nucleotides: TGCGCCAGCAGCTTGGACAGGGCCTACAATGAGCAGTTCTTC. V gene TRBV5-1 combines with J gene TRBJ2-1; the D gene is possibly TRBD1 (6 bases). Germline V lookup: CDR1 SGHRS, CDR2 YFSETQ. The CDR3 sequence is 14 residues long. V shed 0 bases and J shed 2 bases, with 6 bases lying between them.

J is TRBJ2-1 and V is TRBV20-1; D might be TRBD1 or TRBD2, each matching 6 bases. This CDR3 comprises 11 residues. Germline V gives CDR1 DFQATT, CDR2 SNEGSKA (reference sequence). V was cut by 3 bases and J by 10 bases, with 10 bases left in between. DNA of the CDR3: TGCAGTGCTAGCGGAGGGGGGGAGCAGTTCTTC. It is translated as CSASGGGEQFF.

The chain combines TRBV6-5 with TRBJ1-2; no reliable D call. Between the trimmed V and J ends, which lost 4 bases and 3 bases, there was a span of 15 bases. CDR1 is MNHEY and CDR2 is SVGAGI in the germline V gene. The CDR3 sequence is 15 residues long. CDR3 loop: CASSSGEAGYYGYTF. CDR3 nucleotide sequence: TGTGCCAGCAGTTCCGGGGAGGCGGGGTACTATGGCTACACCTTC.

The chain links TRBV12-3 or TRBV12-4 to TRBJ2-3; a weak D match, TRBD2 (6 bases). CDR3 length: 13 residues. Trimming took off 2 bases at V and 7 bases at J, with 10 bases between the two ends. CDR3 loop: CASSLKLAHTQYF. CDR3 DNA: TGTGCCAGCAGTTTAAAACTAGCACATACGCAGTATTTT.

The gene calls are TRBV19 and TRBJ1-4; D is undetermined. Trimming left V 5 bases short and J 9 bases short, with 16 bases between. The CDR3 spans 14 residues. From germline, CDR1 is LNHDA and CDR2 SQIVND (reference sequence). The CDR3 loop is CASSVGRSAQKLFF. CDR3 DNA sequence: TGTGCCAGTAGTGTAGGACGGAGCGCGCAAAAACTGTTTTTT. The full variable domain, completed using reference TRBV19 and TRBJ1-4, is DGGITQSPKYLFRKEGQNVTLSCEQNLNHDAMYWYRQDPGQGLRLIYYSQIVNDFQKGDIAEGYSVSREKKESFPLTVTSAQKNPTAFYLCASSVGRSAQKLFFGSGTQLSVL.

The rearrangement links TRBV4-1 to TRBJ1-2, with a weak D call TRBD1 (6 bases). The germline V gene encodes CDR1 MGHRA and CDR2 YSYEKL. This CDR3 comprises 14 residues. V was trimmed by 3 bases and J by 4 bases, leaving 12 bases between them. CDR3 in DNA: TGCGCCAGCAGCCAGGACAGTAGCAGCTATGGCTACACCTTC. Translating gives CASSQDSSSYGYTF.

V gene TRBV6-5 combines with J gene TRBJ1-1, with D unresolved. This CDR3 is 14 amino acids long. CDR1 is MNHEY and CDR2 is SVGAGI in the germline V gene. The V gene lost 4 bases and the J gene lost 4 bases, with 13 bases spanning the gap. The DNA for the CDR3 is TGTGCCAGCAGTTCCTCGCCGGGGATCACTGAAGCTTTCTTT. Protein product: CASSSSPGITEAFF.

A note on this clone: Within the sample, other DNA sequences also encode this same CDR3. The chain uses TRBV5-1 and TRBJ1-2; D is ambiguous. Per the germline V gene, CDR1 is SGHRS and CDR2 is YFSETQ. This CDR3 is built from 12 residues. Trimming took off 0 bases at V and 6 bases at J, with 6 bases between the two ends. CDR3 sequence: CASSLAGDGYTF. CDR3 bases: TGCGCCAGCAGCTTGGCCGGGGATGGCTACACCTTC.

For the CDR3, the DNA is TGTGCCAGCACCGGGACAGGCGGTGAAGCTTTCTTT. Translated, it gives CASTGTGGEAFF. J is TRBJ1-1 and V is TRBV27, with 8 nucleotides matching TRBD1. The V gene end was trimmed by 7 bases and the J gene end by 7 bases; junction bases not matched to a gene: 5. Germline values: CDR1 MNHEY, CDR2 SMNVEV (reference sequence). The CDR3 sequence is 12 residues long.

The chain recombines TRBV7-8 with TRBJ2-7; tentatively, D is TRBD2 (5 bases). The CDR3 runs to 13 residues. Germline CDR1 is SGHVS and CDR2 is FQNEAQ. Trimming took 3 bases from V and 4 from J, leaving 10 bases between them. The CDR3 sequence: CASSFRSGYEQYV. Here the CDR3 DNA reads TGTGCCAGCAGCTTCCGATCGGGATACGAGCAGTACGTC.

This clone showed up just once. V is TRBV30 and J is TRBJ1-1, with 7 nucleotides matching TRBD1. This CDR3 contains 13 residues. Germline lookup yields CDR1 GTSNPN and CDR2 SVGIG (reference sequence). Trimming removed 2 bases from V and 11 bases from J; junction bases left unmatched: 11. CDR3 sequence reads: CAWSPGTAVDAFF. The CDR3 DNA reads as TGTGCCTGGAGTCCCGGGACAGCCGTTGATGCTTTCTTT.

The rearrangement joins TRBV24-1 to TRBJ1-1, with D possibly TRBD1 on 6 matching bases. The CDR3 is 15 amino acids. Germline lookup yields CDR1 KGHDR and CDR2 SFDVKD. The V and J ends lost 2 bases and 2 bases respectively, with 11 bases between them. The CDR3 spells CATSDSGAGNTEAFF. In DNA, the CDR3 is TGTGCCACCAGTGATTCAGGGGCGGGTAACACTGAAGCTTTCTTT.